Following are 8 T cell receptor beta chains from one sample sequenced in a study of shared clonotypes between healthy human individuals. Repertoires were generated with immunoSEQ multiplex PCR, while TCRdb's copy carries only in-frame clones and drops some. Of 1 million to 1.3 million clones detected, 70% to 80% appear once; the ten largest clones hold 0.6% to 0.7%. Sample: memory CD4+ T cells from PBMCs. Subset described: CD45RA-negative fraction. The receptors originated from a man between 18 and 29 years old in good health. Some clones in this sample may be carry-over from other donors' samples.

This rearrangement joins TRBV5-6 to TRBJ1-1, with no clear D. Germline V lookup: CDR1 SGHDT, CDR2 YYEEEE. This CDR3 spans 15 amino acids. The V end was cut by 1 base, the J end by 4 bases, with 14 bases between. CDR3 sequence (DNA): TGTGCCAGCAGCTTGTACGGTAGGCAGAGCACTGAAGCTTTCTTT. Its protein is CASSLYGRQSTEAFF.

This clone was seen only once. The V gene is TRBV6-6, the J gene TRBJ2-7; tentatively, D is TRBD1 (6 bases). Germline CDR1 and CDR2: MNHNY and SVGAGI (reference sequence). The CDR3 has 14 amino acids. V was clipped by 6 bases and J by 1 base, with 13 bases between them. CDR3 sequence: CASSGQLGSYEQYF. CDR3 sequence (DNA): TGTGCCAGCAGCGGACAGCTGGGATCCTACGAGCAGTACTTC.

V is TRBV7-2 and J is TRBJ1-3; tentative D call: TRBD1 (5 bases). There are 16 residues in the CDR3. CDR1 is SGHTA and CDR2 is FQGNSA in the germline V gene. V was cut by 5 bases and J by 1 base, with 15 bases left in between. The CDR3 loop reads CASSLRDGGSGNTIYF. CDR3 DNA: TGTGCCAGCAGCCTCCGGGACGGAGGATCTGGAAACACCATATATTTT.

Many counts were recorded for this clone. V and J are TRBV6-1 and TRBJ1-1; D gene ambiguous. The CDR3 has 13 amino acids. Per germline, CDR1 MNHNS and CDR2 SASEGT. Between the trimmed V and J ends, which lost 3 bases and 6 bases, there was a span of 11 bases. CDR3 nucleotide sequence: TGTGCCAGCAGTGACGCCTCGAGGGCTGAAGCTTTCTTT. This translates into CASSDASRAEAFF.

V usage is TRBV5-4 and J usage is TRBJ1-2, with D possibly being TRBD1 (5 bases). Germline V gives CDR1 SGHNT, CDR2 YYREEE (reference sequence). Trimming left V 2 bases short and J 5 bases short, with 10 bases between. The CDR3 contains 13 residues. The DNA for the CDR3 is TGTGCCAGCAGCTTCCGGGACTTATATGGCTACACCTTC. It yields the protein CASSFRDLYGYTF.

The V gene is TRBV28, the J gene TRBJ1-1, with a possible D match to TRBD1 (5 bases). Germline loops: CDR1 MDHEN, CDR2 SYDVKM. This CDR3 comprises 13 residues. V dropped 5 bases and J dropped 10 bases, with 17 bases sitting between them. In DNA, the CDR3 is TGTGCCAGCAGTGGCAGGGCGTTGGGAGGAGCTTTCTTT. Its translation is CASSGRALGGAFF.

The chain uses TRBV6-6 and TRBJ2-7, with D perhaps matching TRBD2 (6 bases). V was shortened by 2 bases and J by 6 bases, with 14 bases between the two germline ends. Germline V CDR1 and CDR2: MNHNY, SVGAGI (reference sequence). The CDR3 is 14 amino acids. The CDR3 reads CASSYVSGTGEQYF. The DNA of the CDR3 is TGTGCCAGCAGTTACGTTAGCGGTACGGGCGAGCAGTACTTC.

The CDR3 bases are TGTGCCAGCACCCCACCCAACAGGGCAGCTTTCTTT. Encoded protein: CASTPPNRAAFF. The chain employs TRBV28 and TRBJ1-1; TRBD1 might be the D (6 bases). Germline CDR1 reads MDHEN; CDR2 reads SYDVKM. With 7 bases removed from V and 10 bases from J, the gap between germline ends came to 16 bases. The CDR3 sequence is 12 residues long.